The 21 T cell receptor beta chains listed next were all sequenced from one sample in a study of blood T cells in healthy people across ages. Primers used in a second PCR of roughly 7 to 12 cycles were a sample-barcoded 5' primer and a J-beta primer mix. MiXCR, run by TCRdb on the 5' RACE reads, gives a single entry per CDR3 protein. The table lists about 1.5 million distinct CDR3 sequences, roughly 43% of them singletons, with approximately 4% in the top ten. The sample was blood. The receptors were sampled from a woman younger than 35 in good health.

V and J are TRBV29-1 and TRBJ1-2; D might be TRBD1 (6 bases). Looked up from germline, CDR1 is SQVTM and CDR2 is ANQGSEA. Trimming shortened V by 5 bases and J by 3 bases, and 10 bases separated the two germline ends. CDR3 length: 12 amino acids. CDR3 coding DNA: TGCAGCGTTCGGGACACCGACTATGGCTACACCTTC. Translating gives CSVRDTDYGYTF.

The J gene is TRBJ2-3, the V gene TRBV5-1; 7 nucleotides line up with TRBD2. Trimming at V came to 4 bases and at J to 2 bases, leaving 4 bases not matched to a gene. Per germline, CDR1 SGHRS and CDR2 YFSETQ. The CDR3 is made up of 14 amino acids. The CDR3 loop is CASSGRLATDTQYF. The CDR3 DNA is TGCGCCAGCAGCGGACGACTAGCCACAGATACGCAGTATTTT.

V and J are TRBV5-1 and TRBJ1-6; 10 bases line up with TRBD1. The V gene end was trimmed by 2 bases and the J gene end by 8 bases; junction bases not matched to a gene: 1. This CDR3 is built from 14 residues. CDR1 is SGHRS and CDR2 is YFSETQ in the germline V gene. As DNA, the CDR3 is TGCGCCAGCAGCTTCGGGACAGGGGATTCACCCCTCCACTTT. It translates to CASSFGTGDSPLHF.

This chain uses TRBV20-1 with TRBJ2-1, with D unclear. The better agreement between TRBJ2-7 and the DNA end casts doubt on the J call. Germline-derived CDR1 and CDR2 are DFQATT and SNEGSKA (reference sequence). The CDR3 sequence is 15 residues long. The DNA of the CDR3 is TGCAGTGCTAGAGATAACTCCAAAGGGTCCTACGAGCAGTACTTC. It is translated as CSARDNSKGSYEQYF.

V is TRBV11-1 and J is TRBJ2-1, with 9 bases lining up with TRBD1. The CDR3 totals 19 residues. The V and J ends lost 5 bases and 5 bases, in that order; junction bases with no gene match: 19. Germline lookup yields CDR1 SGHAT and CDR2 FQDESV (reference sequence). Here the CDR3 DNA reads TGTGCCAGCAGCCACCGTAATTGCCGGGACAGGGTAAGGGACAATGAGCAGTTCTTC. Protein: CASSHRNCRDRVRDNEQFF.

The chain employs TRBV29-1 and TRBJ1-2, with 7 nucleotides matching TRBD1. The junction had 5 bases not matched to a gene; V was cut back by 5 bases and J by 2 bases. Germline CDR1 is SQVTM and CDR2 is ANQGSEA. CDR3 length: 13 residues. The CDR3 here is CSVITGQNYGYTF. Written as DNA, the CDR3 is TGCAGCGTTATAACGGGACAGAACTATGGCTACACCTTC.

The rearrangement uses TRBV7-9 and TRBJ1-1; D gene uncertain. Trimming removed 7 bases from V and 0 bases from J, with 15 bases in between. Germline CDR1 is SEHNR and CDR2 is FQNEAQ (reference sequence). The CDR3 runs to 15 residues. CDR3 sequence reads: CASMLASSLNTEAFF. The CDR3 DNA is TGTGCCAGCATGTTGGCCTCCTCTCTGAACACTGAAGCTTTCTTT.

J is TRBJ2-1 and V is TRBV7-2; no clear D gene. Trimming stripped 5 bases from V and 0 bases from J, with 11 bases between. Germline-derived CDR1 and CDR2 are SGHTA and FQGNSA. This CDR3 is 15 amino acids long. In nucleotides, the CDR3 is TGTGCCAGCAGCGCCTTAGTGACCTCCTACAATGAGCAGTTCTTC. It translates to CASSALVTSYNEQFF.

This clonotype was recorded once. A much larger clonotype is one base distant, so this may be a read error. The missing conserved phenylalanine or tryptophan at the end of this CDR3 makes a read error likely. The chain is built from TRBV12-3 or TRBV12-4 and TRBJ1-5; unclear D gene. Trimming removed 3 bases at V and 0 bases at J, with 6 bases between. The CDR3 has 14 amino acids. The CDR3 DNA is TGTGCCAGCAGTTTTAGGGTTAGCAATCAGCCCCAGCATTCT. It is translated as CASSFRVSNQPQHS.

Ten or more counts support this clonotype. The chain joins TRBV4-1 to TRBJ1-5, with a weak D call TRBD1 (5 bases). V was trimmed by 4 bases and J by 6 bases, leaving 13 bases between them. Germline loops: CDR1 MGHRA, CDR2 YSYEKL. The CDR3 consists of 14 residues. CDR3 loop: CASSRQGAGQPQHF. The CDR3 DNA sequence: TGCGCCAGCAGCCGTCAAGGGGCCGGTCAGCCCCAGCATTTT.

The chain links TRBV20-1 to TRBJ2-7; D ambiguous. This CDR3 spans 13 amino acids. V was shortened by 4 bases and J by 0 bases, with 10 bases between the two germline ends. The germline gives CDR1 DFQATT, CDR2 SNEGSKA (reference sequence). CDR3 DNA: TGCAGTGCTACCGGGTTGAGCTCCTACGAGCAGTACTTC. It specifies CSATGLSSYEQYF.

Regarding this clonotype: With a much larger clone just one base away, this may be a read error. The chain uses TRBV27 and TRBJ2-1; 11 bases are shared with TRBD2. J lost 5 bases, V lost 10 bases, and 4 bases had no gene match. This CDR3 is 13 amino acids long. In germline, CDR1 is MNHEY, CDR2 SMNVEV (reference sequence). Here the CDR3 reads CATSGLADNEQFF. The CDR3, as DNA: TGTGCCACTTCGGGACTAGCGGACAATGAGCAGTTCTTC.

The rearrangement uses TRBV9 and TRBJ2-3; TRBD1 agrees at 12 bases. J was trimmed by 5 bases and V by 4 bases; bases with no gene match: 11. Per germline, CDR1 SGDLS and CDR2 YYNGEE. There are 17 residues in the CDR3. DNA of the CDR3: TGTGCCAGCAGCCCTGGGACGGGACAGGGGGCGAAAGATACGCAGTATTTT. This encodes CASSPGTGQGAKDTQYF. Full variable domain (missing parts from reference TRBV9 and TRBJ2-3): DSGVTQTPKHLITATGQRVTLRCSPRSGDLSVYWYQQSLDQGLQFLIQYYNGEERAKGNILERFSAQQFPDLHSELNLSSLELGDSALYFCASSPGTGQGAKDTQYFGPGTRLTVL.

This chain connects TRBV27 to TRBJ2-5, with D maybe TRBD2 (5 bases). Trimming removed 3 bases at V and 11 bases at J, with 19 bases between. The CDR3 is made up of 14 amino acids. Germline V CDR1 and CDR2: MNHEY, SMNVEV (reference sequence). The CDR3 is CASSLTPLGNEQYF. The DNA for the CDR3 is TGTGCCAGCAGTTTGACCCCTCTCGGGAATGAGCAGTACTTC.

At least ten counts were recorded for this clonotype. At one end the junction does not follow the germline gene, possibly because of a read error. The chain employs TRBV5-1 and TRBJ2-5; TRBD2 might be the D (6 bases). The CDR3 consists of 14 residues. Looked up from germline, CDR1 is SGHRS and CDR2 is YFSETQ. CDR3 nucleotides: TGTGCCAGCAGTTTAGGAGGGTTGCAGGAGACCCAGTACTTC. This sequence encodes CASSLGGLQETQYF.

V usage is TRBV20-1 and J usage is TRBJ2-7; D gene unclear. Looked up from germline, CDR1 is DFQATT and CDR2 is SNEGSKA (reference sequence). The CDR3 contains 13 residues. Trimming removed 0 bases at V and 6 bases at J, with 12 bases between. The CDR3 loop is CSARDPTNREQYF. In DNA, the CDR3 is TGCAGTGCTAGAGATCCCACAAATCGCGAGCAGTACTTC.

The chain carries TRBV2 and TRBJ2-1; TRBD2 agrees at 7 bases. Looked up from germline, CDR1 is SNHLY and CDR2 is FYNNEI. V shed 3 bases, J shed 4 bases, and the junction held 3 bases outside the gene matches. This CDR3 contains 14 residues. The CDR3 protein is CASSDPAGYNEQFF. The CDR3 DNA is TGTGCCAGCAGTGATCCAGCGGGGTACAATGAGCAGTTCTTC.

This clonotype showed up just a few times. The chain is built from TRBV7-2 and TRBJ2-2; D perhaps matches TRBD1 (6 bases). The CDR3 consists of 18 residues. CDR1 and CDR2 (germline): SGHTA, FQGNSA. V lost 0 bases, J lost 2 bases, and 16 bases lay in between. As DNA, the CDR3 is TGTGCCAGCAGCTTAGCCCTACTAAGCAGGGGTAACACCGGGGAGCTGTTTTTT. Translating gives CASSLALLSRGNTGELFF.

V and J are TRBV12-3 or TRBV12-4 and TRBJ2-3, with 11 positions matching TRBD2. Trimming removed 3 bases from V and 4 bases from J; junction bases left unmatched: 3. The CDR3 runs 15 residues. As DNA, the CDR3 is TGTGCCAGCAGTTTGACTAGCGGGATTCCAGATACGCAGTATTTT. Amino acid sequence: CASSLTSGIPDTQYF.

Points on this clonotype: One end of the junction is discordant with germline, which a read error may explain. CDR3: CAGSPLLGGEVYTQYF. The CDR3, as DNA: TGCGCCGGCAGCCCCCTCCTGGGGGGAGAGGTATATACGCAGTATTTT. The chain carries TRBV5-1 and TRBJ2-3; D may be TRBD2 (6 bases). The CDR3 is made up of 16 amino acids. Germline values: CDR1 SGHRS, CDR2 YFSETQ.

This chain connects TRBV4-3 to TRBJ2-1; 9 nucleotides align to TRBD2. The CDR3 totals 17 residues. CDR1 and CDR2 (germline): LGHNA, YSLEER. Losses at the gene ends were 0 bases for V and 4 bases for J; bases not matched to a gene: 7. The CDR3 reads CASSQDSASGVYNEQFF. The CDR3 coding sequence is TGCGCCAGCAGCCAAGATTCGGCTAGCGGGGTGTACAATGAGCAGTTCTTC.